The rows below give T cell receptor beta chains drawn from one sample of a study of identifying expanded T cells in peripheral blood. The assay was immunoSEQ multiplex PCR, and TCRdb's table has in-frame clones only and misses some. The profile shows 95,000 or so clones, 86% of them singletons. The sample taken for sequencing was blood. The receptors originated from a person aged 18 to 70 in good health. CDR3s include the opening cysteine and the closing phenylalanine or tryptophan. D genes are given only for firm matches. Expanded clones get a size class; other rows say once, few or many, or leave the size out.

j_gene | v_gene | abundance | d_gene | CDR3aa | CDR3nt
TRBJ1-5 | TRBV30 | - | - | CAWSVREDQPQHF | TGTGCCTGGAGTGTAAGGGAGGATCAGCCCCAGCATTTT
TRBJ2-1 | TRBV5-5 | - | TRBD1 | CASGLFRAGGYNEQFF | TGTGCCAGCGGGTTGTTCAGGGCAGGGGGCTACAATGAGCAGTTCTTC
TRBJ1-2 | TRBV7-2 | once | - | CASSLQATSYGYTF | TGTGCCAGCAGCTTACAGGCCACAAGTTATGGCTACACCTTC
TRBJ2-3 | TRBV7-8 | - | - | CASSSRLRGASTDTQYF | TGTGCCAGCAGCTCCCGCCTCCGCGGGGCTAGCACAGATACGCAGTATTTT
TRBJ1-1 | TRBV6-5 | - | TRBD1 | CASRGDSEAFF | TGTGCCAGCAGGGGGGACAGTGAAGCTTTCTTT
TRBJ1-5 | TRBV2 | - | TRBD1 | CASSRTGGNNQPQHF | TGTGCCAGCAGCAGGACAGGGGGAAACAATCAGCCCCAGCATTTT
TRBJ2-2 | TRBV19 | once | TRBD1 | CASSEKYRGVGELFF | TGTGCCAGTAGTGAAAAATACAGGGGTGTCGGGGAGCTGTTTTTT
TRBJ2-7 | TRBV27 | - | - | CASSTTGSYEQYF | TGTGCCAGCAGCACTACAGGTTCCTACGAGCAGTACTTC
TRBJ1-3 | TRBV7-8 | few | - | CASSAQTGSGNTIYF | TGTGCCAGCAGCGCGCAGACAGGCTCTGGAAACACCATATATTTT
TRBJ1-1 | TRBV11-3 | - | - | CASSLLAGSPEAFF | TGTGCCAGCAGCTTATTGGCAGGGAGCCCTGAAGCTTTCTTT
TRBJ2-1 | TRBV7-9 | - | TRBD2 | CASSQLAGGSNEQFF | TGTGCCAGCAGCCAATTAGCGGGGGGCTCAAATGAGCAGTTCTTC
TRBJ2-2 | TRBV30 | - | - | CAWTRPSTGELFF | TGTGCCTGGACTAGGCCGAGCACCGGGGAGCTGTTTTTT
TRBJ1-5 | TRBV6-5 | - | - | CASSYSRMQPQHF | TGTGCCAGCAGTTACTCCCGTATGCAGCCCCAGCATTTT
TRBJ2-3 | TRBV9 | - | TRBD1 | CASSPRQGVTDTQYF | TGTGCCAGCAGCCCTAGACAGGGGGTCACAGATACGCAGTATTTT
TRBJ1-1 | TRBV27 | few | - | CASSLDRRAAEAFF | TGTGCCAGCAGTTTAGATCGCAGGGCGGCTGAAGCTTTCTTT
TRBJ1-2 | TRBV6-5 | - | - | CASSFPGRRDGYTF | TGTGCCAGCAGTTTTCCGGGACGTCGAGATGGCTACACCTTC
TRBJ2-3 | TRBV30 | - | - | CAWSRLRAESITDTQYF | TGTGCCTGGAGTAGGTTGCGCGCAGAGTCAATCACAGATACGCAGTATTTT
TRBJ1-5 | TRBV30 | - | TRBD1 | CAWTRQGAGGGQPQHF | TGTGCCTGGACCCGACAGGGGGCAGGGGGGGGTCAGCCCCAGCATTTT
TRBJ1-1 | TRBV29-1 | - | - | CSVGMNTEAFF | TGCAGCGTGGGGATGAACACTGAAGCTTTCTTT
TRBJ2-2 | TRBV7-9 | - | - | CASSLGTGELFF | TGTGCCAGCAGCTTAGGCACCGGGGAGCTGTTTTTT
TRBJ2-7 | TRBV18 | - | - | CASSPPGSLGREQYF | TGTGCCAGCTCACCACCGGGATCGTTGGGGCGCGAGCAGTACTTC
TRBJ1-1 | TRBV6-1 | - | - | CASSVFRTANTEAFF | TGTGCCAGCAGTGTCTTTCGGACAGCCAACACTGAAGCTTTCTTT
TRBJ1-1 | TRBV6-5 | - | - | CASSYSGLPGTEAFF | TGTGCCAGCAGTTACTCGGGGCTCCCTGGCACTGAAGCTTTCTTT
TRBJ2-5 | TRBV7-2 | - | - | CASSGGGETQYF | TGTGCCAGCAGCGGGGGAGGAGAGACCCAGTACTTC
TRBJ2-7 | TRBV20-1 | - | - | CSAGRLGEQYF | TGCAGTGCTGGAAGACTTGGCGAGCAGTACTTC
TRBJ1-3 | TRBV2 | - | TRBD1 | CASMAQGTGNTIYF | TGTGCCAGTATGGCACAGGGGACTGGAAACACCATATATTTT
TRBJ2-5 | TRBV7-6 | - | TRBD1 | CASSPGQGQTQYF | TGTGCCAGCAGCCCAGGACAGGGACAGACCCAGTACTTC
TRBJ1-6 | TRBV7-3 | - | - | CASSSPGRGSPLHF | TGTGCCAGCAGCTCCCCGGGACGGGGTTCACCCCTCCACTTT
TRBJ1-2 | TRBV5-5 | - | TRBD1 | CASSFSPGQAANYGYTF | TGTGCCAGCAGCTTTAGCCCAGGACAGGCGGCTAACTATGGCTACACCTTC